A single sample is the source of the 14 T cell receptor beta chains below, sequenced in a study of cytomegalovirus exposure and HLA in healthy donors. Researchers ran the PCR with 60 Vbeta and 13 Jbeta primers. Libraries were prepared by immunoSEQ multiplex PCR; TCRdb keeps only in-frame clonotypes and omits some of them. This repertoire shows some 70,000 clones, approximately 84% found once; its top ten account for 2.4%. The material sequenced was PBMCs. These receptors were collected from a woman between 45 and 60 years old in good health and CMV-seronegative.

The CDR3 loop is CASIPTGNTEAFF. The CDR3 DNA is TGTGCCAGCATCCCGACAGGGAACACTGAAGCTTTCTTT. The chain uses TRBV7-9 and TRBJ1-1, with TRBD1 as a possible D gene (6 bases). CDR1 SEHNR and CDR2 FQNEAQ come from the germline V gene (reference sequence). V was cut by 7 bases and J by 1 base, with 10 bases left in between. This CDR3 has 13 residues.

This clone was detected only once. This chain connects TRBV6-5 to TRBJ1-2; possible D gene TRBD1, 5 bases. CDR1 and CDR2 (germline): MNHEY, SVGAGI. V lost 7 bases, J lost 5 bases, and 17 bases lay in between. The CDR3 runs to 14 residues. The DNA of the CDR3 is TGTGCCAGCAACCAAAATGGACACCCTTATGGCTACACCTTC. Translated, it gives CASNQNGHPYGYTF.

The chain combines TRBV14 with TRBJ2-1, with D maybe TRBD2 (7 bases). The V end was cut by 8 bases, the J end by 0 bases, with 8 bases between. CDR1 is SGHDN, CDR2 FVKESK, per germline. The CDR3 runs to 13 residues. CDR3 bases: TGTGCCAGCGGGGGGGCCTCCTACAATGAGCAGTTCTTC. Translating it yields CASGGASYNEQFF.

This clone was observed once. This chain connects TRBV10-3 to TRBJ2-1; 14 bases are shared with TRBD2. Germline CDR1 is ENHRY and CDR2 is SYGVKD. The CDR3 runs to 17 residues. J lost 0 bases, V lost 7 bases, and 5 bases had no gene match. CDR3 residues: CAIIRTSGRSSYNEQFF. CDR3 nucleotides: TGTGCCATCATTCGGACTAGCGGGAGGAGCTCCTACAATGAGCAGTTCTTC.

V and J are TRBV27 and TRBJ1-1; maybe TRBD1 (6 bases). There are 15 residues in the CDR3. Germline V gives CDR1 MNHEY, CDR2 SMNVEV (reference sequence). V lost 2 bases and J 7 bases, leaving 17 bases between the germline ends. The CDR3 is CASSLGSRQAGEAFF. The CDR3 nucleotides are TGTGCCAGCAGTTTAGGCTCCCGACAGGCGGGTGAAGCTTTCTTT.

The V and J genes are TRBV18 and TRBJ1-4; D unclear. This CDR3 has 15 residues. Germline V gives CDR1 KGHSH, CDR2 LQKENI. V was clipped by 2 bases and J by 0 bases, with 7 bases between them. This chain's CDR3 is CASSPEKTTNEKLFF. The CDR3 DNA reads as TGTGCCAGCTCACCAGAGAAAACAACTAATGAAAAACTGTTTTTT.

V gene TRBV11-1 combines with J gene TRBJ2-5; D is possibly TRBD1 (5 bases). Germline CDR1 SGHAT, CDR2 FQDESV (reference sequence). V lost 2 bases, J lost 5 bases, and 12 bases lay in between. The CDR3 runs 14 residues. CDR3 loop: CASSLSTKGETQYF. As DNA, the CDR3 is TGTGCCAGCAGCTTAAGTACCAAGGGGGAGACCCAGTACTTC. The complete variable domain, with remaining parts taken from reference TRBV11-1 and TRBJ2-5, reads EAEVAQSPRYKITEKSQAVAFWCDPISGHATLYWYRQILGQGPELLVQFQDESVVDDSQLPKDRFSAERLKGVDSTLKIQPAELGDSAMYLCASSLSTKGETQYFGPGTRLLVL.

CDR3 sequence reads: CASSLGQNSPLHF. The CDR3 DNA reads TGTGCCAGCAGCTTGGGACAGAATTCACCCCTCCACTTT. V and J are TRBV5-5 and TRBJ1-6, with a weak D call TRBD1 (5 bases). The CDR3 covers 13 residues. Trimming pared 0 bases from V and 7 bases from J, leaving 5 bases between. Germline loops: CDR1 SGHKS, CDR2 YYEKEE (reference sequence).

This clone was counted only a few times. The chain recombines TRBV7-8 with TRBJ1-5, with a possible D match to TRBD1 (6 bases). The V gene lost 2 bases and the J gene lost 4 bases, with 15 bases spanning the gap. The CDR3 consists of 16 residues. Germline values: CDR1 SGHVS, CDR2 FQNEAQ. CDR3: CASSLNVGGRNQPQHF. CDR3 DNA: TGTGCCAGCAGCTTAAATGTGGGGGGGCGTAATCAGCCCCAGCATTTT.

The chain is built from TRBV27 and TRBJ2-3, with D possibly being TRBD2 (6 bases). V was cut by 4 bases and J by 8 bases, with 16 bases left in between. This CDR3 contains 14 residues. The germline V gene encodes CDR1 MNHEY and CDR2 SMNVEV (reference sequence). The CDR3 region is CASSWDWGFGTQYF. The CDR3 bases are TGTGCCAGCAGTTGGGACTGGGGCTTTGGTACGCAGTATTTT.

This clone was picked up one time. V gene TRBV7-8 combines with J gene TRBJ1-3; 9 nucleotides agree with TRBD1. Unmatched junction bases numbered 10, after V lost 6 bases and J lost 4 bases. The CDR3 consists of 16 residues. Germline-derived CDR1 and CDR2 are SGHVS and FQNEAQ. CDR3 in amino acids: CASSQSGTGNGNTIYF. The CDR3 nucleotides read TGTGCCAGCAGTCAGAGCGGGACAGGGAACGGAAACACCATATATTTT.

The chain carries TRBV5-1 and TRBJ2-1; D may be TRBD2 (5 bases). Looked up from germline, CDR1 is SGHRS and CDR2 is YFSETQ. V gave up 9 bases and J gave up 6 bases, with 10 bases separating them. The CDR3 totals 11 residues. CDR3 in amino acids: CATRGSNEQFF. In DNA form, the CDR3 reads TGCGCCACCCGGGGTTCCAATGAGCAGTTCTTC.

This clone was detected only once. The chain carries TRBV27 and TRBJ2-2; 10 nucleotides line up with TRBD2. The CDR3 is 17 amino acids. V lost 3 bases, J lost 3 bases, and 7 bases stayed unmatched. The germline V gene encodes CDR1 MNHEY and CDR2 SMNVEV (reference sequence). The CDR3 here is CASSFLGGLAHTGELFF. The CDR3, as DNA: TGTGCCAGCAGTTTCCTAGGGGGACTAGCGCACACCGGGGAGCTGTTTTTT.

This sequence joins TRBV25-1 and TRBJ2-7, with 9 bases matching TRBD2. This CDR3 has 12 residues. J gave up 3 bases and V 10 bases, and 4 bases lay outside the gene matches. Per germline, CDR1 MGHDK and CDR2 SYGVNS. CDR3 coding DNA: TGTGCCACAGATAGCGGGAGCTACGAGCAGTACTTC. Residues: CATDSGSYEQYF.